This record concerns one T cell receptor (beta chain) sequence. The libraries were made with immunoSEQ v3.0 at survey level. Method: immunoSEQ multiplex PCR; TCRdb's copy keeps in-frame clones and lacks some. This table holds about 16,000 clones, about 90% found once. The sample belongs to a study of long-term antiretroviral therapy in people with HIV. Overall study context: Collection of the earliest samples took place about a decade ahead of the 2015 immediate-ART recommendation.

Material: unsorted PBMCs, obtained 2.2 to 2.4 years before starting antiretroviral therapy. The source is a woman in her twenties or thirties with HIV.

CDR3: CASKPAGLVSEAFF. The CDR3 DNA sequence: TGCGCCAGCAAACCAGCGGGGTTGGTGTCTGAAGCTTTCTTT. The chain carries TRBV10-2 and TRBJ1-1, with D uncertain. V lost 7 bases to trimming and J lost 6 bases, with 18 bases between them. The germline V gene has CDR1 WSHSY and CDR2 SAAADI. The CDR3 has 14 amino acids.